This T cell receptor (beta chain) was retrieved from a study of blood T cell repertoires in COVID-19. Assay: immunoSEQ multiplex PCR; the TCRdb copy retains only in-frame clones and omits some. The sample carries around 180,000 clones, 88% recorded once. The J segment lost 4 bases and the V segment lost 0 bases, leaving 9 bases of the junction unmatched. The CDR3 runs to 16 residues. Germline CDR1 and CDR2: GTSNPN and SVGIG (reference sequence). Sequencing input: peripheral blood. This chain links TRBV30 with TRBJ1-1; TRBD1 matches at 9 bases. This receptor was taken from a man in his fifties or sixties with acute or convalescent COVID-19. The CDR3: CAWSVDQTGGFTEAFF. The CDR3 nucleotides are TGTGCCTGGAGTGTCGACCAAACAGGGGGCTTCACTGAAGCTTTCTTT.